The 2 T cell receptor beta chains below all came from one sample that was sequenced in a study of T cell repertoires in cytomegalovirus infection. TCRdb analysed the reads with MiXCR anew, one entry per CDR3 protein. The data hold 250,000 or so distinct CDR3 sequences, with over 15% observed a single time. What was sequenced was CD8+ T cells from PBMCs. The source is a human donor in good health (CMV status not recorded). Some clones in this sample may be carry-over from other donors' samples.

This clonotype showed up many times. The J gene is TRBJ1-1, the V gene TRBV4-3; the D is unclear. From germline, CDR1 is LGHNA and CDR2 YSLEER. The CDR3 length is 15 residues. V shed 0 bases and J shed 1 base, with 9 bases lying between them. DNA of the CDR3: TGCGCCAGCAGCCAAGATCTTCTGGGGAACACTGAAGCTTTCTTT. Its protein product is CASSQDLLGNTEAFF.

The CDR3 protein is CASSNALTATNEKLFF. Here the CDR3 DNA reads TGTGCCAGTAGTAATGCTTTGACAGCAACTAATGAAAAACTGTTTTTT. The chain joins TRBV19 to TRBJ1-4; tentatively, D is TRBD1 (5 bases). Trimming cost V 4 bases and J 0 bases, with 12 bases left between them. From germline, CDR1 is LNHDA and CDR2 SQIVND (reference sequence). The CDR3 consists of 16 residues.